The 6 T cell receptor beta chains presented below share a single source sample, sequenced in a study of blood T cells in healthy people across ages. The use of a sample-barcoded 5' primer and a J-beta primer mix characterized a second PCR of about 6 to 11 cycles. TCRdb reprocessed the 5' RACE reads with MiXCR, giving one entry per CDR3 protein. The data show about 640,000 distinct CDR3 sequences, with approximately 30% seen just once and about a sixth held by the top ten. Specimen: blood. The receptors were sampled from a woman older than 75 in good health.

V gene TRBV7-9 combines with J gene TRBJ1-4; 7 bases are shared with TRBD1. The V segment lost 6 bases and the J segment 2 bases; nucleotides outside the gene matches: 12. The CDR3 extends over 17 amino acids. From germline, CDR1 is SEHNR and CDR2 FQNEAQ (reference sequence). As DNA, the CDR3 is TGTGCCAGCAGACACTACAGGGGAAGGGGGACTAATGAAAAACTGTTTTTT. Translating gives CASRHYRGRGTNEKLFF.

CDR3 bases: TGTGCCAGCAGCTTAGTGTCTAGCGGGCGAGGGAATCAAGAGACCCAGTACTTC. The encoded protein is CASSLVSSGRGNQETQYF. The chain couples TRBV7-2 to TRBJ2-7, with TRBD2 matching over 8 bases. The J call could be wrong; TRBJ2-5 is a better fit for the DNA end. The CDR3 is made up of 18 amino acids. The germline gives CDR1 SGHTA, CDR2 FQGNSA.

The chain carries TRBV7-3 and TRBJ1-1; 11 nucleotides match TRBD1. The CDR3 length is 13 residues. The ends lost 6 bases at V and 6 bases at J; junction bases unmatched: 3. Per the germline V gene, CDR1 is SGHTA and CDR2 is FQGTGA. The CDR3 DNA follows: TGTGCCAGCAGGGAGGGACAGGGGGCTGAAGCTTTCTTT. Translation gives CASREGQGAEAFF.

The rearrangement links TRBV9 to TRBJ2-3; 7 nucleotides match TRBD1. CDR3 length: 16 amino acids. Germline V gene lookup returns CDR1 SGDLS and CDR2 YYNGEE. With V trimmed by 4 bases and J by 6 bases, 14 bases remained unmatched. The DNA of the CDR3 is TGTGCCAGCAGCCCCCGGCCGGGACAGACGGCCGATACGCAGTATTTT. Its translation is CASSPRPGQTADTQYF.

This clonotype came up many times. The rearrangement uses TRBV6-2 or TRBV6-3 and TRBJ2-3, with 10 nucleotides matching TRBD1. Unmatched junction bases numbered 7, after V lost 5 bases and J lost 5 bases. This CDR3 contains 15 residues. CDR1 and CDR2 from the germline V gene are MNHEY and SVGEGT. The CDR3 spells CASSRRTGGRDTQYF. The CDR3 DNA sequence: TGTGCCAGCAGTCGTCGGACAGGGGGGAGAGATACGCAGTATTTT.

This clonotype was seen ten or more times. The genes are TRBV7-2 and TRBJ1-4; TRBD1 might be the D (5 bases). Per the germline V gene, CDR1 is SGHTA and CDR2 is FQGNSA. Between the trimmed V and J ends, which lost 5 bases and 4 bases, there was a span of 23 bases. This CDR3 contains 18 residues. The CDR3 sequence: CASSATGGGGTFNEKLFF. The DNA of the CDR3 is TGTGCCAGCAGCGCCACGGGGGGTGGGGGAACTTTTAATGAAAAACTGTTTTTT.